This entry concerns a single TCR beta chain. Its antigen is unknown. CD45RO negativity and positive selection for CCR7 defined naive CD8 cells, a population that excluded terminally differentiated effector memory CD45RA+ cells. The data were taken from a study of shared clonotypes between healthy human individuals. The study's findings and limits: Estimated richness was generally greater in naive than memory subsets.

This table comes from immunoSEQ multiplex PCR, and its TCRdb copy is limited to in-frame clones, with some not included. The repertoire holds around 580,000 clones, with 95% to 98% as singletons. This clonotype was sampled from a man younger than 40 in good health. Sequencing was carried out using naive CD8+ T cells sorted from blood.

This chain's CDR3 is CASGQSSYEQYF. The CDR3 DNA is TGTGCCAGCGGACAGTCTTCCTACGAGCAGTACTTC. The V gene is TRBV2, the J gene TRBJ2-7; possible D gene TRBD1, 6 bases. The CDR3 spans 12 residues. CDR1 is SNHLY, CDR2 FYNNEI, per germline. V shed 8 bases and J shed 1 base, with 9 bases lying between them.